This T cell receptor beta chain derives from a study of post-analysis software for immune sequencing data. Overall study findings and caveats: The study found TRBV5-6, TRBV5-1 and TRBV20-1 among about five TRBV segments more frequent in patients than controls.

CDR1 and CDR2 (germline): SQVTM, ANQGSEA. This CDR3 comprises 13 residues. J lost 6 bases, V lost 1 base, and 3 bases had no gene match. Unique molecular identifiers were carried by the TCR beta cDNA libraries. MiXCR, run by TCRdb on the PCR reads, gives a single entry per CDR3 protein. Found here are hundreds of thousands of distinct CDR3 sequences, 25% to 30% of them singletons; the top ten hold around 0.56%. This clonotype was counted between two and nine times. Its specificity is not known. This receptor was identified in a girl aged 5 to 17 with multiple sclerosis. Material for sequencing was blood. This chain links TRBV29-1 with TRBJ1-2; 9 nucleotides agree with TRBD1. The CDR3 sequence: CSVEATGGDGYTF. The CDR3 bases are TGCAGCGTTGAAGCAACAGGGGGCGATGGCTACACCTTC.